These T cell receptor beta chains were read from a single sample in a study of blood T cell repertoires in COVID-19. This table comes from immunoSEQ multiplex PCR, and its TCRdb copy is limited to in-frame clones, with some not included. The table has 100,000 to 150,000 clones, more than 75% seen once. The source material was peripheral blood. Receptor source: a woman aged 55-69 years with acute or convalescent COVID-19. Each CDR3 is given with its conserved first and last residue. A D gene is named only where the DNA matches it firmly. Clone size is shown for a subset of rows, as once, few, many or a class of expanded clone.

size	J	D	V	DNA	CDR3
once	TRBJ1-2	-	TRBV6-2/TRBV6-3	TGTGCCAGCAGTTCCGCGGTCTTCGGCTACACCTTC	CASSSAVFGYTF
once	TRBJ2-2	TRBD2	TRBV30	TGTGCCTGGAATATCGGCGGGAGGGGGGAGCTGTTTTTT	CAWNIGGRGELFF
once	TRBJ2-1	-	TRBV27	TGTGCCAGCAGTTTAAACGGGATAAGCTCCTACAATGAGCAGTTCTTC	CASSLNGISSYNEQFF
-	TRBJ1-1	TRBD1	TRBV6-5	TGTGCCAGCAGGGACAGGGCAACTGAAGCTTTCTTT	CASRDRATEAFF
-	TRBJ2-2	-	TRBV19	TGTGCCAGTAGGTTTAGCCACCTGAACACCGGGGAGCTGTTTTTT	CASRFSHLNTGELFF
-	TRBJ2-2	TRBD1	TRBV9	TGTGCCAGCAGCGTGGGACAGGGGGCAGAGGAGCTGTTTTTT	CASSVGQGAEELFF
-	TRBJ2-5	TRBD1	TRBV29-1	TGCAGCGTTGAGGTTCCGGACAGGGGGGTGGAGACCCAGTACTTC	CSVEVPDRGVETQYF
-	TRBJ2-2	TRBD2	TRBV24-1	TGTGCCACCAGTGCATTAACTAGCGGCAAGACCGGGGAGCTGTTTTTT	CATSALTSGKTGELFF
once	TRBJ2-1	TRBD2	TRBV5-1	TGCGCCAGCAGTACTAGCGGAGGATACAATGAGCAGTTCTTC	CASSTSGGYNEQFF
-	TRBJ2-1	TRBD2	TRBV4-1	TGCGCCAGCAGCCATCCCGGGACTAGCGGGAATATACTCGGGGAGCAGTTCTTC	CASSHPGTSGNILGEQFF
-	TRBJ2-4	-	TRBV14	TGTGCCAGCACCTTCACCAGGAGGGAGAGCTCCCTACTCACCAAAAACATTCAGTACTTC	CASTFTRRESSLLTKNIQYF
-	TRBJ2-1	TRBD2	TRBV3-1/TRBV3-2	TGTGCCAGCAGCCATGGGACTAGCGGACGCAATGAGCAGTTCTTC	CASSHGTSGRNEQFF